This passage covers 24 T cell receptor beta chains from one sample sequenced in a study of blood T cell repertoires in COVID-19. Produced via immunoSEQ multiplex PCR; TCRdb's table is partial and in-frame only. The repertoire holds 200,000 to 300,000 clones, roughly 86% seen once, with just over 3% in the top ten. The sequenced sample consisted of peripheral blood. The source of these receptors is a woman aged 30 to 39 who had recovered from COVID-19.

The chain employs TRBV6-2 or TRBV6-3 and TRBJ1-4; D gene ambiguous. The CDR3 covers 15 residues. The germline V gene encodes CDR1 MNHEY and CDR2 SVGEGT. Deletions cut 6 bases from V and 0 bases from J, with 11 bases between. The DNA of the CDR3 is TGTGCCAGCAGCGAGTGGGCCACAACTAATGAAAAACTGTTTTTT. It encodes CASSEWATTNEKLFF.

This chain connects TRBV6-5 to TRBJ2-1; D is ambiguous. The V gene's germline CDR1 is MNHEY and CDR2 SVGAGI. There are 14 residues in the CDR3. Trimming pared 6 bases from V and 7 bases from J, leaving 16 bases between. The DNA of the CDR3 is TGTGCCAGCAGGCCACTTATACGGTTGAATGAGCAGTTCTTC. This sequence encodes CASRPLIRLNEQFF.

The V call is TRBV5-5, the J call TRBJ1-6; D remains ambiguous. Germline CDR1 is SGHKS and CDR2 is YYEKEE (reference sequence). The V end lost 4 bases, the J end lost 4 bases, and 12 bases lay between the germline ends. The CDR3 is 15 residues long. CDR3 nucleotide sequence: TGTGCCAGCAGCCCTACCCGATTTTATAATTCACCCCTCCACTTT. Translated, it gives CASSPTRFYNSPLHF.

CDR3 region: CASSQGERGTDTQYF. CDR3 nucleotide sequence: TGTGCCAGCAGCCAAGGGGAGCGGGGAACAGATACGCAGTATTTT. The chain links TRBV7-3 to TRBJ2-3, with TRBD2 matching over 7 bases. The CDR3 spans 15 residues. With V trimmed by 5 bases and J by 3 bases, 8 bases remained unmatched. Germline CDR1 reads SGHTA; CDR2 reads FQGTGA.

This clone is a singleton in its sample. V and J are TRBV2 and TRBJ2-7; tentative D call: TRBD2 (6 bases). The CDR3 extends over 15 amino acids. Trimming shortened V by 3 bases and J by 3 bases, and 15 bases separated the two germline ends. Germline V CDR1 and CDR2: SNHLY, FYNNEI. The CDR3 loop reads CASSDVGLGGYEQYF. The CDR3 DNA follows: TGTGCCAGCAGTGATGTTGGGTTGGGGGGCTACGAGCAGTACTTC.

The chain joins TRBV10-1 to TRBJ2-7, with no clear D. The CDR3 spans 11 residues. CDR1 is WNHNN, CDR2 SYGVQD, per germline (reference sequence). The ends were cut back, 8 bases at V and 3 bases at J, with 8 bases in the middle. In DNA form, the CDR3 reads TGCGCCAGCCCAAATTGCTACGAGCAGTACTTC. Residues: CASPNCYEQYF.

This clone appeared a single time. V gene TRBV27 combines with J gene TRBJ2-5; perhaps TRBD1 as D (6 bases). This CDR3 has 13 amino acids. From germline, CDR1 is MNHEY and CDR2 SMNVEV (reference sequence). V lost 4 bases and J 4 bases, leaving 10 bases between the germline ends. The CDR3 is CASSSTGRETQYF. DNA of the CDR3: TGTGCCAGCAGTTCGACAGGTAGAGAGACCCAGTACTTC.

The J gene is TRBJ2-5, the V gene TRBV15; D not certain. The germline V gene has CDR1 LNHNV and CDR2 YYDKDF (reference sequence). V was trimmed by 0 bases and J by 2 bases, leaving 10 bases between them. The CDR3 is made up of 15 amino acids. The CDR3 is CATSRDPQQQETQYF. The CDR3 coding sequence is TGTGCCACCAGCAGAGATCCCCAACAGCAAGAGACCCAGTACTTC.

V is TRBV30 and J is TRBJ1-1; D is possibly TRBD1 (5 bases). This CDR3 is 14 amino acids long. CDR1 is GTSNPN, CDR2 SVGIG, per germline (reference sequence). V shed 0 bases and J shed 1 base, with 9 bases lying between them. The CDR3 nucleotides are TGTGCCTGGAGTGTTTGGGGGGGGAACACTGAAGCTTTCTTT. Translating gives CAWSVWGGNTEAFF.

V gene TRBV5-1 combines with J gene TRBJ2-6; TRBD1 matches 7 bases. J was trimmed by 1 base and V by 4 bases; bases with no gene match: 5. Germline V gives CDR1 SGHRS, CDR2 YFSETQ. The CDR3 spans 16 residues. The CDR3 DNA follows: TGCGCCAGCAGCGCCCGGGACAGTTCTGGGGCCAACGTCCTGACTTTC. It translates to CASSARDSSGANVLTF.

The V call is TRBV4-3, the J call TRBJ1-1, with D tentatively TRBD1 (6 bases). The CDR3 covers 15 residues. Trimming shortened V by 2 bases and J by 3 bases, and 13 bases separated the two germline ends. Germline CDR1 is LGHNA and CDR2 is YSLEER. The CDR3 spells CASSQSMAGDTEAFF. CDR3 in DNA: TGCGCCAGCAGCCAATCGATGGCAGGGGACACTGAAGCTTTCTTT.

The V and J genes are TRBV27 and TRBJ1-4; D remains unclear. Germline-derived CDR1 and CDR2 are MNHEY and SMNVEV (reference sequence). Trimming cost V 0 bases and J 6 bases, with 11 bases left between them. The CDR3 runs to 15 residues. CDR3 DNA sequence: TGTGCCAGCAGTTTATCGTTGCAGGCTGATGAAAAACTGTTTTTT. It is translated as CASSLSLQADEKLFF.

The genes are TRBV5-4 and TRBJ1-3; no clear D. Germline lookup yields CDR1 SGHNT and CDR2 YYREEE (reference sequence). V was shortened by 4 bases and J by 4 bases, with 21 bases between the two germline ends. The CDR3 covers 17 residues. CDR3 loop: CASSLLGPAGLGNTIYF. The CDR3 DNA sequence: TGTGCCAGCAGCCTGTTGGGCCCAGCGGGTCTCGGAAACACCATATATTTT.

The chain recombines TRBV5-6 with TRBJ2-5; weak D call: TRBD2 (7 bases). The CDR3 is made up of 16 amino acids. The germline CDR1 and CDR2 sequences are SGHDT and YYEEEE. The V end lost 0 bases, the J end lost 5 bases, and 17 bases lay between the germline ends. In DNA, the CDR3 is TGTGCCAGCAGCTTGGATGGACTAGGGGGGAGGGAGACCCAGTACTTC. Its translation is CASSLDGLGGRETQYF. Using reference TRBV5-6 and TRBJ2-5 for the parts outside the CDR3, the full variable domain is DAGVTQSPTHLIKTRGQQVTLRCSPKSGHDTVSWYQQALGQGPQFIFQYYEEEERQRGNFPDRFSGHQFPNYSSELNVNALLLGDSALYLCASSLDGLGGRETQYFGPGTRLLVL.

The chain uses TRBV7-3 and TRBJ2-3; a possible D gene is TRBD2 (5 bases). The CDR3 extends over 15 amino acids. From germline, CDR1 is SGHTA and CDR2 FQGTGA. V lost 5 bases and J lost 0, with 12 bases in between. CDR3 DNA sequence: TGTGCCAGCAGCCAAACTAGATATAGCACAGATACGCAGTATTTT. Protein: CASSQTRYSTDTQYF.

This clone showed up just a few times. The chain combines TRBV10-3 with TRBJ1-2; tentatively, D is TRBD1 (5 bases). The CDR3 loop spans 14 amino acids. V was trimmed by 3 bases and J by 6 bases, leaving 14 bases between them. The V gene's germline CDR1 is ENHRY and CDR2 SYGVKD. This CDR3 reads CAISDRGEHDGYTF. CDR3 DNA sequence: TGTGCCATCAGTGATCGGGGGGAGCATGATGGCTACACCTTC.

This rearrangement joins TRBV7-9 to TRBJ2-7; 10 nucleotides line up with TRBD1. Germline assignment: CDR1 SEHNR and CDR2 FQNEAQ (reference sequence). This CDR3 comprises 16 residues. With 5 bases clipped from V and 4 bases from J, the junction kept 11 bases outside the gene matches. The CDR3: CASSPPRQGAGYEQYF. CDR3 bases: TGTGCCAGCAGCCCGCCCCGACAGGGGGCAGGATACGAGCAGTACTTC.

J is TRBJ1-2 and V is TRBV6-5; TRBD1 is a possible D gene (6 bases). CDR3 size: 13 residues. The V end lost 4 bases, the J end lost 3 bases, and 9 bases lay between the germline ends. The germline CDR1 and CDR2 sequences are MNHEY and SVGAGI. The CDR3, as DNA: TGTGCCAGCAGTTCTGGACAGTACTATGGCTACACCTTC. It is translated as CASSSGQYYGYTF.

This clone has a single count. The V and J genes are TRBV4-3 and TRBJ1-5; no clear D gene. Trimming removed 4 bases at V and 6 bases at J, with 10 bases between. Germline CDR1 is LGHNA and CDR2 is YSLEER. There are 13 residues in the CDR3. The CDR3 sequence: CASSLGRVQPQHF. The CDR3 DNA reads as TGCGCCAGCAGCCTAGGGCGGGTTCAGCCCCAGCATTTT.

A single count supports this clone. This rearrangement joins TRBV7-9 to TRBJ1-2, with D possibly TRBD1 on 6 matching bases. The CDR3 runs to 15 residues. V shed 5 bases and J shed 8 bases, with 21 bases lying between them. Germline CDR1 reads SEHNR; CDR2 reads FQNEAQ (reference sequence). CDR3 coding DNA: TGTGCCAGCAGCCCCCCCGAGTACAGGGTGAGGGGCTACACCTTC. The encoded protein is CASSPPEYRVRGYTF.

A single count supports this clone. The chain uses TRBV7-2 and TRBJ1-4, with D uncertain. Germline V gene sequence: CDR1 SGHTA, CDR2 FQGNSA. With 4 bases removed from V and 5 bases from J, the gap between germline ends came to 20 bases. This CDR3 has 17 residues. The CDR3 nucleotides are TGTGCCAGCAGCTCCCAGACCCGACGGTTCGGGAATGAAAAACTGTTTTTT. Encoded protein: CASSSQTRRFGNEKLFF.

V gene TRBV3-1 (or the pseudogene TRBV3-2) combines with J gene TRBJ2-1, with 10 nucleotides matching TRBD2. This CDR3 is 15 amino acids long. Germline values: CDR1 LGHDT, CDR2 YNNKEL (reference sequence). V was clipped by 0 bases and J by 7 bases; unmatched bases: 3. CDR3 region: CASSQEGLATNEQFF. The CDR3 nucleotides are TGTGCCAGCAGCCAAGAGGGACTAGCGACGAATGAGCAGTTCTTC.

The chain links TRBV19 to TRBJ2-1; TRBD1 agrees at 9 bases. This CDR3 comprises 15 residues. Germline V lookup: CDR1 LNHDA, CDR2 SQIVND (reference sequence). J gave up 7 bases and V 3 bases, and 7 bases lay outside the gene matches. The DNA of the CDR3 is TGTGCCAGTAGTATGACAGGGGGTAGATGGAATGAGCAGTTCTTC. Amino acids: CASSMTGGRWNEQFF. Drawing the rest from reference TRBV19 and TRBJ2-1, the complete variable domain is DGGITQSPKYLFRKEGQNVTLSCEQNLNHDAMYWYRQDPGQGLRLIYYSQIVNDFQKGDIAEGYSVSREKKESFPLTVTSAQKNPTAFYLCASSMTGGRWNEQFFGPGTRLTVL.

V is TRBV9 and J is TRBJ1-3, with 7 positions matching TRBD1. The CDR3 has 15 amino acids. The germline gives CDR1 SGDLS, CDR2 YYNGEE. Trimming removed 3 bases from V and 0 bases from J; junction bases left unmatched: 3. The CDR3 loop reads CASSAGQNSGNTIYF. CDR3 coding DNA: TGTGCCAGCAGCGCGGGACAGAACTCTGGAAACACCATATATTTT.